The clone carrying this T cell receptor beta chain was observed many times. Antigen unknown. V was pared by 4 bases and J by 3 bases, with 16 bases between. Looked up from germline, CDR1 is SGHVS and CDR2 is FNYEAQ. The CDR3 has 16 residues. These data are taken from a study of T cell repertoires in cytomegalovirus infection. Study summary: Through public TCR beta signatures, both CMV infection and matching HLA type were indicated.

TCRdb ran MiXCR on the reads and lists one entry per CDR3 protein. The top ten clones hold roughly 8% of a sample with hundreds of thousands of distinct CDR3 sequences, approximately 24% of them seen once. Study-level findings and limits: Clonotype analysis showed dominance of the ex vivo response by HLA-C-restricted CMV-specific TCR beta clonotypes. Pooled public TCR beta family frequency picked out CMV carriers with the relevant HLA.

V usage is TRBV7-6 and J usage is TRBJ2-4; D is possibly TRBD1 or TRBD2 (5 bases each). Sequenced sample: CD8+ T cells from PBMCs. This clonotype was sampled from a human donor in good health (CMV status not recorded). Some clones in this sample may be carry-over from other donors' samples. DNA of the CDR3: TGTGCCAGCAGCTCTGGGACCCTTCATGGCAAAAACATTCAGTACTTC. This gives the protein CASSSGTLHGKNIQYF.